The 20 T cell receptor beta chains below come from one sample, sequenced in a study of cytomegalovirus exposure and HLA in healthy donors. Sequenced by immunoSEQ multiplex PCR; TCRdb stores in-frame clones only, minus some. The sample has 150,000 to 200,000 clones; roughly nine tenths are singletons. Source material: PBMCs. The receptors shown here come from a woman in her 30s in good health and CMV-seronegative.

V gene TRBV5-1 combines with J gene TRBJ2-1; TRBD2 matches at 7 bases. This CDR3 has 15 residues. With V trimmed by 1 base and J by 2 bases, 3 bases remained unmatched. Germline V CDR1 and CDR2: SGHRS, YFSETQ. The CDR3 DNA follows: TGCGCCAGCAGCTTGCGTGGGGGGGCCTACAATGAGCAGTTCTTC. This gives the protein CASSLRGGAYNEQFF.

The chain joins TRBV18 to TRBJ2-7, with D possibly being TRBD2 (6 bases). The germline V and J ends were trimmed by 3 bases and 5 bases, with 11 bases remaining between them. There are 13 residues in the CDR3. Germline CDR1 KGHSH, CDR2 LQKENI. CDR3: CASSPSGEDEQYF. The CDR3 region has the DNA TGTGCCAGCTCACCTTCCGGGGAGGACGAGCAGTACTTC.

The chain's CDR3 is CASSSIGEQFF. In DNA form, the CDR3 reads TGTGCCAGCAGTAGCATCGGTGAGCAGTTCTTC. The chain carries TRBV28 and TRBJ2-1, with unresolved D. The CDR3 totals 11 residues. Trimming removed 5 bases from V and 9 bases from J, with 8 bases in between. The germline V gene has CDR1 MDHEN and CDR2 SYDVKM.

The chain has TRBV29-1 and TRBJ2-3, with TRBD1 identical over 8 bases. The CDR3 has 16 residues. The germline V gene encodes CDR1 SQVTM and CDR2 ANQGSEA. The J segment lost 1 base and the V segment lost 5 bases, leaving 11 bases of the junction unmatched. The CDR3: CSVNGKDRDGTDTQYF. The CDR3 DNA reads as TGCAGCGTTAATGGGAAGGACAGGGATGGCACAGATACGCAGTATTTT.

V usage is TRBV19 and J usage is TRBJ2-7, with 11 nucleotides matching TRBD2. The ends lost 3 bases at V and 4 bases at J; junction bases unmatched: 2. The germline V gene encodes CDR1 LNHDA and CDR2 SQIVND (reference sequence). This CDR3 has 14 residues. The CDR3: CASSMTSGEYEQYF. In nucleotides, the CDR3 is TGTGCCAGTAGTATGACTAGCGGGGAGTACGAGCAGTACTTC.

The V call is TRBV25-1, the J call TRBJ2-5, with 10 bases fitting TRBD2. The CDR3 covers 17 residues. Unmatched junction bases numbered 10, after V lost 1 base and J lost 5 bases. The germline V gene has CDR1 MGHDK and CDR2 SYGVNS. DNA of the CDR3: TGTGCCAGCAGTGAATCCAGCGGGAGGGCCGGCTGGGAGACCCAGTACTTC. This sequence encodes CASSESSGRAGWETQYF.

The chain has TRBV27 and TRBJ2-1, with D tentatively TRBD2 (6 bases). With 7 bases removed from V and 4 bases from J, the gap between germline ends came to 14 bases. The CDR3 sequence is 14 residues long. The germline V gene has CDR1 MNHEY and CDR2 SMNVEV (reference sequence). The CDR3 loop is CASKGLPGYNEQFF. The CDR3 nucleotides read TGTGCCAGCAAGGGACTCCCTGGTTACAATGAGCAGTTCTTC.

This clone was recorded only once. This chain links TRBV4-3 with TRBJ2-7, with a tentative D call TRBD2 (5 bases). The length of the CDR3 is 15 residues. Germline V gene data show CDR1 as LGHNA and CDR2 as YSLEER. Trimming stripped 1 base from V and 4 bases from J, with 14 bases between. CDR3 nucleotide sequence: TGCGCCAGCAGCCAAGTAGAGGGCAGTAGTTACGAGCAGTACTTC. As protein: CASSQVEGSSYEQYF.

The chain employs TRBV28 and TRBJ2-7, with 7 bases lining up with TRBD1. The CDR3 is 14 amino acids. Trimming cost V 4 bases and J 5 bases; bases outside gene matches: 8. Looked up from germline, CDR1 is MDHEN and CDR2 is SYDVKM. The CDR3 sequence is CASSSTRQGNEQYF. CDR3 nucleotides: TGTGCCAGCAGTTCTACCCGACAGGGCAACGAGCAGTACTTC. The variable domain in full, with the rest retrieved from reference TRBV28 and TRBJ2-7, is DVKVTQSSRYLVKRTGEKVFLECVQDMDHENMFWYRQDPGLGLRLIYFSYDVKMKEKGDIPEGYSVSREKKERFSLILESASTNQTSMYLCASSSTRQGNEQYFGPGTRLTVT.

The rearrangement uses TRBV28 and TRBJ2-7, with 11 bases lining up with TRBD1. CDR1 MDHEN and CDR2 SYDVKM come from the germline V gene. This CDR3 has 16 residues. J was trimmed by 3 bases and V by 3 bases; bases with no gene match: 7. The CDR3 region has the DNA TGTGCCAGCAGTTTGGCGAGGACAGGGGGCGGCTACGAGCAGTACTTC. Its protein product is CASSLARTGGGYEQYF.

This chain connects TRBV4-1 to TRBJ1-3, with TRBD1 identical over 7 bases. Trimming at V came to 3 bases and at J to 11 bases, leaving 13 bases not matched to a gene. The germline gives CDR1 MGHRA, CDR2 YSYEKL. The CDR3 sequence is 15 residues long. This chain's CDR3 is CASSQGDSLYKSIYF. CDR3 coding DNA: TGCGCCAGCAGCCAGGGGGACAGCCTCTATAAGTCCATATATTTT.

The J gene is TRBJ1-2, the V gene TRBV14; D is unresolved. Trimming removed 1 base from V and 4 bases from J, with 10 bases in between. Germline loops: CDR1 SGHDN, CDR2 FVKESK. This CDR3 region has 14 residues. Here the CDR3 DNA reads TGTGCCAGCAGCCAAGGGGGATTCGGCTATGGCTACACCTTC. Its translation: CASSQGGFGYGYTF.

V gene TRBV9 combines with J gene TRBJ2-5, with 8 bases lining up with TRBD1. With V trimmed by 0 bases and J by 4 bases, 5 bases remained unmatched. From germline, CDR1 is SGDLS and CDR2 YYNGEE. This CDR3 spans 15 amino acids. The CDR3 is CASSVASQGAETQYF. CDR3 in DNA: TGTGCCAGCAGCGTAGCCTCGCAGGGGGCAGAGACCCAGTACTTC.

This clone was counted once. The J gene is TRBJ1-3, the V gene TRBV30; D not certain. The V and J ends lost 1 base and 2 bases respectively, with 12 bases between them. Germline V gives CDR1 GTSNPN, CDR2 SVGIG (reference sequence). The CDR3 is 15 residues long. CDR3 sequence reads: CAWSDPPGPGNTIYF. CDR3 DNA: TGTGCCTGGAGTGACCCACCAGGACCTGGAAACACCATATATTTT. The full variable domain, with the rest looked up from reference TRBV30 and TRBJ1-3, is SQTIHQWPATLVQPVGSPLSLECTVEGTSNPNLYWYRQAAGRGLQLLFYSVGIGQISSEVPQNLSASRPQDRQFILSSKKLLLSDSGFYLCAWSDPPGPGNTIYFGEGSWLTVV.

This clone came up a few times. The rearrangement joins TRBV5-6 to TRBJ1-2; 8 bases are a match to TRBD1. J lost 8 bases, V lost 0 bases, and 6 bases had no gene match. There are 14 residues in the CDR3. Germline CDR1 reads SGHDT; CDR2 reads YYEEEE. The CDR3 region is CASSLGQGLVGYTF. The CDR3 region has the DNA TGTGCCAGCAGCTTGGGACAGGGGTTAGTCGGCTACACCTTC.

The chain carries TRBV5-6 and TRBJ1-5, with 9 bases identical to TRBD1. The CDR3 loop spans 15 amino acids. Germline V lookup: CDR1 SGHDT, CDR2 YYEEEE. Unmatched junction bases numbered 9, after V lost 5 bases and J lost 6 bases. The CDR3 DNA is TGTGCCAGCAGTACCGGGACAGGGAGGGTTCAGCCCCAGCATTTT. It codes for CASSTGTGRVQPQHF.

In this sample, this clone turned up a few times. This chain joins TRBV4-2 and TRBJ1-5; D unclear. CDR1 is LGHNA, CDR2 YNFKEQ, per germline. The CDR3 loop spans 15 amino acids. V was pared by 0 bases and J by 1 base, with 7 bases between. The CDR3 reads CASSQEGQSNQPQHF. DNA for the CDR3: TGTGCCAGCAGCCAAGAAGGGCAGAGCAATCAGCCCCAGCATTTT.

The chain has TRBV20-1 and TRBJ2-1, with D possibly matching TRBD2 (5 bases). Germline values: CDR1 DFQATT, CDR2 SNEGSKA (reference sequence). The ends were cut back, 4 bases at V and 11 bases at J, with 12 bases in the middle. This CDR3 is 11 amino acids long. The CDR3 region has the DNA TGCAGTGCTAAGTCGGGGAATAAGCAGTTCTTC. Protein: CSAKSGNKQFF.

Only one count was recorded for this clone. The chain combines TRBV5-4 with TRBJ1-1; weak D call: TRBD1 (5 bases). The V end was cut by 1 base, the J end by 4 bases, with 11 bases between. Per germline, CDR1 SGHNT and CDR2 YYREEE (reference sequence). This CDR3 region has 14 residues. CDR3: CASSLSGDRTEAFF. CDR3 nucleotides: TGTGCCAGCAGCTTGTCGGGGGATCGCACTGAAGCTTTCTTT.

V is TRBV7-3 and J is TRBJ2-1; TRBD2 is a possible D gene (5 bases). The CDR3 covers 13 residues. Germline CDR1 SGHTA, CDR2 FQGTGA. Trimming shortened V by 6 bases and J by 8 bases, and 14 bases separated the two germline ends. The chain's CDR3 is CASSTSSSYEQFF. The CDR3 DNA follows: TGTGCCAGCAGTACTAGTTCAAGCTATGAGCAGTTCTTC.